A selection of T cell receptor beta chains follows, all from one sample in a study of T cell responses to AZD1222 COVID-19 vaccine. Method: immunoSEQ multiplex PCR; TCRdb's copy keeps in-frame clones and lacks some. This sample has approximately 140,000 clones, with 92% found just once. The specimen was peripheral blood, collected 28 days after the second AZD1222 dose. The receptors originated from an adult who received the AZD1222 COVID-19 vaccine. The conserved cysteine and the conserved F or W are not part of the CDR3 here. The D gene is left open where the match is weak. Only part of the rows carry a size: once, few, many, or a class if the clone is expanded.

>12|TRBV6-5|TRBD2|-
ATTSGITKETQY
>10|TRBV28|-|once
ASSRTEYGYT
>13|TRBV19|-|-
ASKYGSQNTGELF
>13|TRBV4-2|-|once
ASSQDRSRSNGYT
>12|TRBV10-3|-|few
AISERQTNQPQH
>13|TRBV30|TRBD2|-
AWGLAGSGANVLT
>11|TRBV7-2|TRBD1|-
ASRLQGLYGYT
>14|TRBV10-3|TRBD2|-
AISGGTSGLQETQY
>9|TRBV6-6|-|-
ASSPLNEQF
>13|TRBV7-9|-|-
ASSDTGSSNTEAF
>12|TRBV27|-|-
ASSLLGPRETQY
>12|TRBV7-8|TRBD2|-
ASSLVSSGNEQY
>11|TRBV2|-|-
ASSPWEGNTIY
>16|TRBV30|-|-
AWSTGRGGPRSNQPQH
>13|TRBV5-1|-|-
ASSLAFTRPDTQY
>14|TRBV7-8|TRBD1|once
ASTVTGDRGYNEQF
>11|TRBV19|-|-
ASSIDGNYGYT
>13|TRBV19|TRBD1|-
ASSMSRGQSYGYT
>11|TRBV29-1|TRBD1|-
SVESGTVIGYT
>11|TRBV6-5|-|once
AARTALSDTQY
>12|TRBV5-4|TRBD2|-
ASSSGGLTGELF
>11|TRBV6-5|-|-
ASSSQRATEAF
>13|TRBV19|-|-
ASSPRREFVHEQY
>12|TRBV30|-|-
AWSVPQAYTEAF
>12|TRBV7-9|TRBD1|-
ASSSGQGNTEAF
>13|TRBV5-5|-|few
ASSGRTRNTGELF
>13|TRBV9|-|-
ASSVSGAVNEKLF
>18|TRBV4-3|-|-
ASSQGYIWGNPPNTGELF
>12|TRBV7-9|-|-
ASSPGVGNQPQH
>13|TRBV4-3|-|-
ASSQDRVRDQPQH
>15|TRBV30|TRBD1|-
AWSKTQGPYLNTEAF
>9|TRBV20-1|-|-
STREFYGYT
>10|TRBV11-2|-|-
ASSSGRPEAF
>14|TRBV6-2/TRBV6-3|-|once
ASSYGWDDEKETQY
>12|TRBV7-9|TRBD1|-
ASSLTGGNEKLF
>13|TRBV19|TRBD2|-
ASSIVLADTDTQY
>11|TRBV6-5|TRBD2|-
ASTQAGWETQY
>12|TRBV5-1|-|-
ASSLANRNTEAF
>12|TRBV7-3|-|-
ASSLIVGNNEQF
>12|TRBV19|-|-
ASSISQSNYGYT
>13|TRBV7-2|-|-
ASGLQFGSSYEQY
>10|TRBV24-1|TRBD1|-
ATSGTGVEQF
>13|TRBV19|TRBD1|-
ASSPTGTANYGYT
>15|TRBV21-1|-|-
AWPLLVAGELTGELF
>15|TRBV4-1|-|-
ASSQVEGGSYNSPLH
>14|TRBV7-9|-|-
ASSPGETFSYNEQF
>16|TRBV4-3|-|few
ASSQDKWPASSGNTIY
>16|TRBV7-8|-|-
ASTGTAWGAVYQETQY